The sequence of this TCR beta chain was determined in a study of response to subunit inactivated influenza vaccine. Per the germline V gene, CDR1 is ENHRY and CDR2 is SYGVKD. The CDR3 is 13 residues long. V was clipped by 1 base and J by 12 bases, with 13 bases between them. Study-level results: Few additional T cells are recruited per seasonal influenza vaccination, authors suggested.

MiXCR, run by TCRdb on the RT-PCR reads, gives a single entry per CDR3 protein. The sample gives about 540,000 distinct CDR3 sequences, about 14% of which show up once; around 10% is in the top ten. Worth noting for this clonotype: The antigen remains unidentified.

This rearrangement joins TRBV10-3 to TRBJ2-1; D possibly corresponds to TRBD1 (5 bases). The sample in question was PBMCs from blood, obtained about 11 days after vaccination. The TCR comes from a man aged 50 to 60 who received an inactivated influenza vaccine. CDR3 DNA sequence: TGTGCCATCAGTGAGTTCTCCAGGGTGGGGCAGTTCTTC. Translated: CAISEFSRVGQFF.